The present T cell receptor beta chain was sequenced within a study of identifying expanded T cells in peripheral blood. Overall study results and limits: Variance in clone template counts between approximately two-week samples significantly increased with total template count across all healthy donors. Technical replicates showed about 1.2 changed clones; approximately 2 weeks 15 to 20; four weeks 19.

About this clone: The antigen is unknown.

During the collection period, no donor immune events like infections were recorded. The data were produced by immunoSEQ multiplex PCR, yet TCRdb's version contains in-frame clones alone and is incomplete. The data contain about 100,000 clones, 80% to 90% of them singletons. V lost 0 bases and J 0 bases, leaving 13 bases between the germline ends. The CDR3 spans 17 residues. The germline V gene encodes CDR1 SGHDT and CDR2 YYEEEE. The chain couples TRBV5-6 to TRBJ1-3; tentative D call: TRBD1 (5 bases). This TCR was recovered from a person aged 18 to 69 in good health. Specimen: blood. Written as DNA, the CDR3 is TGTGCCAGCAGCTTGGTTCCAGGGACGATCTCTGGAAACACCATATATTTT. This sequence encodes CASSLVPGTISGNTIYF.